The source of this TCR beta chain is a study of cytomegalovirus exposure and HLA in healthy donors. Findings and caveats of the study: Cytomegalovirus status, reportedly, was diagnosed with high specificity and sensitivity by the classifier. Most TCR sequences were rare, but some public TCRs occurred in many donors. Confirmation in vitro established that a few CMV-associated chains were specific for CMV antigens.

The donors belonged to the roughly 110-subject validation cohort, separate from the roughly 600-subject first cohort. Generated by immunoSEQ multiplex PCR, the TCRdb table keeps only in-frame clones and is missing some. This sample carries about 71,000 clones, around 93% of them seen once, and the ten largest clones take roughly 1%. The CDR3 sequence is 16 residues long. Germline CDR1 reads MDHEN; CDR2 reads SYDVKM. The V and J ends lost 10 bases and 1 base respectively, with 22 bases between them. A note on this clone: The antigen is unknown.

The origin of this receptor is a woman aged 18-35 years in good health and CMV-seronegative. The chain is built from TRBV28 and TRBJ1-1; no definite D call. What was sequenced was PBMCs. The CDR3 reads CATEDSYHHRNTEAFF. Written as DNA, the CDR3 is TGTGCCACTGAGGACTCTTACCATCATCGGAACACTGAAGCTTTCTTT.